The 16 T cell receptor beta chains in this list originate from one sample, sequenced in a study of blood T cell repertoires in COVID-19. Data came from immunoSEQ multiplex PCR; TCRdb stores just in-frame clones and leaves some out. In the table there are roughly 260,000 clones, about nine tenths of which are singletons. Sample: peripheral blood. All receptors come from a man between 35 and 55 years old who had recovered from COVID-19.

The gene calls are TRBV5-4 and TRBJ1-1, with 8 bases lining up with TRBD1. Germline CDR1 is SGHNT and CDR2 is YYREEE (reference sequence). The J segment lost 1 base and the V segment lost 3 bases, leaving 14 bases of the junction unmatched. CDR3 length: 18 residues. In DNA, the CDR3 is TGTGCCAGCAGCTCGAGGGACTCCGACAGGGGTAGGAACACTGAAGCTTTCTTT. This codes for CASSSRDSDRGRNTEAFF.

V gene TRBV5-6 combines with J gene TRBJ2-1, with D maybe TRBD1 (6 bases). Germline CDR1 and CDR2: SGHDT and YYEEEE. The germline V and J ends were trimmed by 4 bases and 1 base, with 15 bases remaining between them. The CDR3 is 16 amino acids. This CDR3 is CASSLSSGVSYNEQFF. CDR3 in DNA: TGTGCCAGCAGCCTCTCATCAGGGGTTTCCTACAATGAGCAGTTCTTC.

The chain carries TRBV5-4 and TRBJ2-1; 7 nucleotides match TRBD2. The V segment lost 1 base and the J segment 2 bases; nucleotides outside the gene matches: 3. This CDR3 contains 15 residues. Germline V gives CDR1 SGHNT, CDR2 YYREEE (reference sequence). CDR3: CASSLSGITYNEQFF. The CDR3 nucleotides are TGTGCCAGCAGCTTGAGCGGGATTACCTACAATGAGCAGTTCTTC.

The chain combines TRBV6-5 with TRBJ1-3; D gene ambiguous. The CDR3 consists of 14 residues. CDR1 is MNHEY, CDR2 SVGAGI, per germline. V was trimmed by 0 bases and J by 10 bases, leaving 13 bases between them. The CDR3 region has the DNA TGTGCCAGCAGTTACTCGACTAACGGGATTACCATATATTTT. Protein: CASSYSTNGITIYF.

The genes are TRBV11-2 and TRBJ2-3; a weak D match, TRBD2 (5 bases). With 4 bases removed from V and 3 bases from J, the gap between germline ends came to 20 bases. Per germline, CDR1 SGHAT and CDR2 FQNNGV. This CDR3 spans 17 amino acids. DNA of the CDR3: TGTGCCAGCAGCTCCTCCCAGCTAGCAATTTTTACAGATACGCAGTATTTT. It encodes CASSSSQLAIFTDTQYF.

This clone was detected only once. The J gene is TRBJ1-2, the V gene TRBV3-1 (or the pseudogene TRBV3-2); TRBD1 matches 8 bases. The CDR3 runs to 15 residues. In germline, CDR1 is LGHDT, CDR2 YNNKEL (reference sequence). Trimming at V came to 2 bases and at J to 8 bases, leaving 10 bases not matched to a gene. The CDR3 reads CASSQPGQVPSGYTF. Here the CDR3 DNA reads TGTGCCAGCAGCCAACCGGGACAGGTGCCTAGCGGCTACACCTTC.

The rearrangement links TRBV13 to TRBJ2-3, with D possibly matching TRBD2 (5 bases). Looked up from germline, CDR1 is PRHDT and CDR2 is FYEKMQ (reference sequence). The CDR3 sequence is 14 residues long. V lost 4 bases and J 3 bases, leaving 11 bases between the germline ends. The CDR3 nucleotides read TGTGCCAGCAGCTCCAGAGCGGAAACAGATACGCAGTATTTT. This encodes CASSSRAETDTQYF.

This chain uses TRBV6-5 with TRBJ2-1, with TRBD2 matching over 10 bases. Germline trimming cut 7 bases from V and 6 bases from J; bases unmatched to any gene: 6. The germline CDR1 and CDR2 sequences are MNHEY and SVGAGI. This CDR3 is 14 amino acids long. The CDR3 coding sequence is TGTGCCAGCACCTCTAGCGGGAGTGGCAATGAGCAGTTCTTC. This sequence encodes CASTSSGSGNEQFF.

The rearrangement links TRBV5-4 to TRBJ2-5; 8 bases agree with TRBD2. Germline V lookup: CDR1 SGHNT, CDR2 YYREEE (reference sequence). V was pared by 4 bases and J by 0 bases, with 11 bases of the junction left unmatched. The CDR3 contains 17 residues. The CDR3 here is CASSGGLGARYQETQYF. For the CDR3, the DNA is TGTGCCAGCAGCGGGGGACTAGGAGCCCGGTACCAAGAGACCCAGTACTTC.

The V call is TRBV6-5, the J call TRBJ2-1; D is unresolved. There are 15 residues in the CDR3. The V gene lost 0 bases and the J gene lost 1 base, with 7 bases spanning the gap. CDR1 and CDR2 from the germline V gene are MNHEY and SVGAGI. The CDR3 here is CASSYSPISYNEQFF. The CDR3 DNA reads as TGTGCCAGCAGTTACTCACCTATTTCCTACAATGAGCAGTTCTTC.

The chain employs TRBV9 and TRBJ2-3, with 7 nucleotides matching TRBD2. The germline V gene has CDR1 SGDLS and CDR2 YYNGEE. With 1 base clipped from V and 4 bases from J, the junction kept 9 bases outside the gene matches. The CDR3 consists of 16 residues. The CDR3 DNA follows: TGTGCCAGCAGCGTATCAAACGGGAGGAGCGCAGATACGCAGTATTTT. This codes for CASSVSNGRSADTQYF.

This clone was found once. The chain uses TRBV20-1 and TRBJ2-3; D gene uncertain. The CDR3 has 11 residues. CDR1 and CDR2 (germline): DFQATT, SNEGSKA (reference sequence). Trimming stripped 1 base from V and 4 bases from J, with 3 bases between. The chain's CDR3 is CSARAADTQYF. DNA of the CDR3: TGCAGTGCTAGAGCAGCAGATACGCAGTATTTT.

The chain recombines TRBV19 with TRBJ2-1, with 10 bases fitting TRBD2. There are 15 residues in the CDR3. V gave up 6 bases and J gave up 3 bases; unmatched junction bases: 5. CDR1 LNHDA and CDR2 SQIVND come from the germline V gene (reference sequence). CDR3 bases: TGTGCCAGTAGATCCGGGACTAGCGTCTACAATGAGCAGTTCTTC. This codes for CASRSGTSVYNEQFF.

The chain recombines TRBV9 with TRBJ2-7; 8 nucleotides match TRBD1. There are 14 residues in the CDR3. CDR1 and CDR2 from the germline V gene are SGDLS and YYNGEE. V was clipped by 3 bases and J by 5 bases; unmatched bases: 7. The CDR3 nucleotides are TGTGCCAGCAGCGGACAGGGGTATAAAGACGAGCAGTACTTC. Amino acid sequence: CASSGQGYKDEQYF.

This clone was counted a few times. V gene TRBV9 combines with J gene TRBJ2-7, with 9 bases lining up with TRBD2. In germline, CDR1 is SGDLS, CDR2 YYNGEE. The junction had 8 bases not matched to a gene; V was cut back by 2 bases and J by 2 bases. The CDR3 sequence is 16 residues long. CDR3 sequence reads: CASSVAGASGAYEQYF. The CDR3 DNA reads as TGTGCCAGCAGCGTGGCCGGGGCTAGCGGGGCCTACGAGCAGTACTTC.

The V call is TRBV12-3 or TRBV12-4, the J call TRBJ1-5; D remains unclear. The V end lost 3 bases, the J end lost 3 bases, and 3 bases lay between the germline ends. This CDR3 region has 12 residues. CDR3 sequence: CASSFINQPQHF. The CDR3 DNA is TGTGCCAGCAGTTTTATCAATCAGCCCCAGCATTTT.